The 14 T cell receptor beta chains presented below share a single source sample, sequenced in a study of T cells after yellow fever vaccination. TCRdb processed the 5' RACE reads anew with MiXCR; each CDR3 protein has one entry. The sample shows about 360,000 distinct CDR3 sequences, roughly 6.2% of them seen only once. Sequencing was performed on PBMCs, taken 5 days after the yellow fever booster vaccination. These receptors were obtained from a man aged 25 to 45 who received the YFV17D yellow fever vaccine.

The V and J genes are TRBV4-3 and TRBJ2-7, with TRBD1 matching over 10 bases. The ends lost 1 base at V and 0 bases at J; junction bases unmatched: 6. Germline V gene lookup returns CDR1 LGHNA and CDR2 YSLEER. The CDR3 has 17 amino acids. CDR3 bases: TGCGCCAGCAGCCAAGGGGCCGGGACAGGGGTCTCCTACGAGCAGTACTTC. Protein product: CASSQGAGTGVSYEQYF.

This clonotype has at least ten counts. V is TRBV29-1 and J is TRBJ2-6; D is tentatively TRBD1 or TRBD2 (6 bases each). V was trimmed by 0 bases and J by 3 bases, leaving 21 bases between them. This CDR3 is built from 19 residues. Looked up from germline, CDR1 is SQVTM and CDR2 is ANQGSEA. Written as DNA, the CDR3 is TGCAGCGTTGAAGAGGGCACCGGGGGCGCGTTTTTTGGGGCCAACGTCCTGACTTTC. The encoded protein is CSVEEGTGGAFFGANVLTF.

This clonotype was seen ten or more times. V usage is TRBV6-5 and J usage is TRBJ2-5; 7 positions match TRBD2. This CDR3 is built from 14 residues. CDR1 is MNHEY and CDR2 is SVGAGI in the germline V gene. V lost 0 bases, J lost 5 bases, and 3 bases stayed unmatched. The CDR3 DNA reads TGTGCCAGCAGTTACTCGACTAGCTTTGAGACCCAGTACTTC. This sequence encodes CASSYSTSFETQYF.

The table lists this clonotype with a few counts. The chain links TRBV18 to TRBJ1-1; unclear D gene. The V gene's germline CDR1 is KGHSH and CDR2 LQKENI. This CDR3 region has 12 residues. V was shortened by 8 bases and J by 3 bases, with 10 bases between the two germline ends. The CDR3 is CASAGGDTEAFF. CDR3 DNA: TGTGCCAGCGCGGGCGGGGACACTGAAGCTTTCTTT.

The CDR3 is CASSLDSTGEQYF. DNA of the CDR3: TGTGCCAGCAGCTTAGACTCGACGGGCGAGCAGTACTTC. The rearrangement uses TRBV7-8 and TRBJ2-7, with D uncertain. Germline assignment: CDR1 SGHVS and CDR2 FQNEAQ. V shed 1 base and J shed 6 bases, with 10 bases lying between them. The CDR3 is made up of 13 amino acids.

The chain employs TRBV14 and TRBJ2-1, with 7 positions matching TRBD1. The length of the CDR3 is 14 residues. The V gene end was trimmed by 4 bases and the J gene end by 2 bases; junction bases not matched to a gene: 2. Germline CDR1 is SGHDN and CDR2 is FVKESK. CDR3 nucleotide sequence: TGTGCCAGCAGCCCGGGACAGCCCTACAATGAGCAGTTCTTC. Residues: CASSPGQPYNEQFF.

This chain joins TRBV19 and TRBJ1-4; D call uncertain. The CDR3 sequence is 14 residues long. V was clipped by 6 bases and J by 0 bases, with 8 bases between them. Per the germline V gene, CDR1 is LNHDA and CDR2 is SQIVND (reference sequence). In DNA form, the CDR3 reads TGTGCCAGTAGACACCAGGCAACTAATGAAAAACTGTTTTTT. The encoded protein is CASRHQATNEKLFF.

The chain combines TRBV19 with TRBJ2-7; 7 nucleotides align to TRBD2. The CDR3 runs 14 residues. The V gene's germline CDR1 is LNHDA and CDR2 SQIVND (reference sequence). The J segment lost 0 bases and the V segment lost 6 bases, leaving 5 bases of the junction unmatched. CDR3 amino acids: CASSGAGSSYEQYF. The CDR3 DNA sequence: TGTGCCAGTAGCGGAGCGGGAAGCTCCTACGAGCAGTACTTC.

This clonotype was seen more than once but under ten times. The V call is TRBV7-6, the J call TRBJ2-2; 12 bases align to TRBD2. Trimming cost V 5 bases and J 4 bases; bases outside gene matches: 5. The CDR3 sequence is 16 residues long. Per germline, CDR1 SGHVS and CDR2 FNYEAQ. The CDR3 loop reads CASSLQLAGGTGELFF. CDR3 nucleotide sequence: TGTGCCAGCAGCCTTCAACTAGCGGGAGGCACCGGGGAGCTGTTTTTT.

This clonotype was picked up many times. The V and J genes are TRBV12-3 or TRBV12-4 and TRBJ2-7; D possibly corresponds to TRBD1 (5 bases). The V end lost 3 bases, the J end lost 2 bases, and 8 bases lay between the germline ends. The CDR3 has 13 amino acids. For the CDR3, the DNA is TGTGCCAGCAGTTTTCAGGGCCCCTACGAGCAGTACTTC. This codes for CASSFQGPYEQYF.

The gene calls are TRBV10-3 and TRBJ2-1; 13 nucleotides align to TRBD2. The CDR3 totals 18 residues. Germline loops: CDR1 ENHRY, CDR2 SYGVKD. The ends lost 9 bases at V and 0 bases at J; junction bases unmatched: 11. Here the CDR3 reads CAIAPTSGRVSSYNEQFF. CDR3 coding DNA: TGTGCCATTGCACCTACTAGCGGGAGGGTGAGCTCCTACAATGAGCAGTTCTTC.

This clonotype was observed a few times. J is TRBJ2-1 and V is TRBV27; 10 nucleotides agree with TRBD2. The junction had 7 bases not matched to a gene; V was cut back by 6 bases and J by 2 bases. Germline CDR1 MNHEY, CDR2 SMNVEV (reference sequence). The CDR3 contains 16 residues. The CDR3: CASSPKTSGPYNEQFF. The DNA for the CDR3 is TGTGCCAGCAGCCCTAAGACTAGCGGGCCCTACAATGAGCAGTTCTTC.

The gene calls are TRBV7-8 and TRBJ2-5; 7 bases line up with TRBD1. V lost 4 bases, J lost 4 bases, and 9 bases stayed unmatched. This CDR3 has 15 amino acids. Germline lookup yields CDR1 SGHVS and CDR2 FQNEAQ. The CDR3 bases are TGTGCCAGCAGCTCCCTGAGAGGGGGCCGAGAGACCCAGTACTTC. Translation gives CASSSLRGGRETQYF.

This clonotype occurred many times. The chain uses TRBV7-8 and TRBJ1-5, with D uncertain. This CDR3 is 14 amino acids long. V shed 5 bases and J shed 5 bases, with 13 bases lying between them. In germline, CDR1 is SGHVS, CDR2 FQNEAQ. The CDR3 DNA reads as TGTGCCAGCAGCGTAAATAGGCAATATCAGCCCCAGCATTTT. Its translation: CASSVNRQYQPQHF.